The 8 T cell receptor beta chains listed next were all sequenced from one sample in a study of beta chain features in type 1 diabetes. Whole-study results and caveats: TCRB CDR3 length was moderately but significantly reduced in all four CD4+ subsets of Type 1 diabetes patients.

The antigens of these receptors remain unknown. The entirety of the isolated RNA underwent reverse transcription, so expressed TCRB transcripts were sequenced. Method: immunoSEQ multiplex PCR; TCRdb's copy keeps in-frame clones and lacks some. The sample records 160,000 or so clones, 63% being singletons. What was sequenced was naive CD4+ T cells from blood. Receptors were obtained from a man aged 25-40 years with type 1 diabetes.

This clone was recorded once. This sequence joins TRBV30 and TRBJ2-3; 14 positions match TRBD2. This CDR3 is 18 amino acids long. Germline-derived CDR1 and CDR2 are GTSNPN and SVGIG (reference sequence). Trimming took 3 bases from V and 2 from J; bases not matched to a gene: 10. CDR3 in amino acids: CAWRQLGLAGVNTDTQYF. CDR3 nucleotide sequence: TGTGCCTGGAGACAGCTGGGACTAGCGGGGGTAAACACAGATACGCAGTATTTT.

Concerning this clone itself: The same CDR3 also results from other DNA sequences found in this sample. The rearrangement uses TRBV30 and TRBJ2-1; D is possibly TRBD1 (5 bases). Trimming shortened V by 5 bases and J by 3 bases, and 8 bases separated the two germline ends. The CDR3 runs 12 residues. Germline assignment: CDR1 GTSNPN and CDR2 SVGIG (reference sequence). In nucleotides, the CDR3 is TGTGCCTGGTCCCAGGGCTACAATGAGCAGTTCTTC. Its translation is CAWSQGYNEQFF.

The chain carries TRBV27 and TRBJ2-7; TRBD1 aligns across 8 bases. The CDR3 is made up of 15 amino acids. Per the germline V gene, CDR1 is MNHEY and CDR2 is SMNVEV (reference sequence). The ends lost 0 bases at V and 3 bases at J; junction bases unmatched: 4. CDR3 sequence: CASSLSWTGNYEQYF. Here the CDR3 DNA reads TGTGCCAGCAGTTTATCCTGGACAGGGAACTACGAGCAGTACTTC.

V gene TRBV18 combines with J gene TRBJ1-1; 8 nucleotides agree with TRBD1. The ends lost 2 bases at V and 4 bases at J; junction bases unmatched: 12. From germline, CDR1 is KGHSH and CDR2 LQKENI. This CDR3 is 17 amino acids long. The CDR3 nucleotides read TGTGCCAGCTCACCATGGCGCAGGGGGCCGGATAGCACTGAAGCTTTCTTT. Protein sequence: CASSPWRRGPDSTEAFF.

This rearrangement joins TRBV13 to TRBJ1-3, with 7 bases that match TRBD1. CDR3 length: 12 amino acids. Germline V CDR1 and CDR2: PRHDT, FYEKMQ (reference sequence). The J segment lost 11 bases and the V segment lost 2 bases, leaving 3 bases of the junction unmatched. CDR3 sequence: CASSLRQGSIYF. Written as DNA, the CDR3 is TGTGCCAGCAGCTTAAGACAGGGTTCCATATATTTT.

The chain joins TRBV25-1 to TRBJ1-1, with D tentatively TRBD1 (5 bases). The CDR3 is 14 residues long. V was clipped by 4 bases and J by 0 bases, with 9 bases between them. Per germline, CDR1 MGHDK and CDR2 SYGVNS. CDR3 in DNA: TGTGCCAGCAGTGGAGCAGGGATGAACACTGAAGCTTTCTTT. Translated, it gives CASSGAGMNTEAFF.

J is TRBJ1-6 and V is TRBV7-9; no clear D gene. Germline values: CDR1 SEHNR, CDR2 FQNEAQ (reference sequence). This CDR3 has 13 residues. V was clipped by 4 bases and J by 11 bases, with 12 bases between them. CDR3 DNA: TGTGCCAGCAGCTCCGGCGGTCTGGCACCCCTCCACTTT. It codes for CASSSGGLAPLHF.

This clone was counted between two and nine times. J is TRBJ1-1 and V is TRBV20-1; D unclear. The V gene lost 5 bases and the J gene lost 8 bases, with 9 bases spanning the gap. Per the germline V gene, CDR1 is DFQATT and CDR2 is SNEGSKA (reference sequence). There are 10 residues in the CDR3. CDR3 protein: CSAPPGEAFF. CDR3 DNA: TGCAGTGCTCCCCCGGGGGAAGCTTTCTTT.